These 21 T cell receptor beta chains were sequenced from one sample in a study of regulatory T cells in long-lasting Graves disease. Time point reported: persistent/refractory GD, antithyroid drugs over 5 years with positive TRAb. Extracted PBMC RNA gave rise to the TCR library. Building of the TCR beta libraries involved iRepertoire HTBI primers and Arm-PCR of CDR3 regions. TCRdb re-analysed the multiplex PCR reads in MiXCR, keeping a single row per CDR3 protein. The sample yields fewer than 600,000 distinct CDR3 sequences, approximately 23% seen once. The sample consisted of peripheral blood mononuclear cells (PBMCs), taken when the disease was refractory, from a patient treated with antithyroid drugs. The origin of the receptors is a female donor with Graves disease.

This rearrangement joins TRBV12-3 or TRBV12-4 to TRBJ2-3, with 8 bases fitting TRBD2. The CDR3 runs to 16 residues. The V segment lost 1 base and the J segment 2 bases; nucleotides outside the gene matches: 5. CDR3 DNA sequence: TGTGCCAGCAGTTTAGGCAGCGGGGGCTCCACAGATACGCAGTATTTT. It translates to CASSLGSGGSTDTQYF.

The chain has TRBV4-2 and TRBJ1-1, with D maybe TRBD1 (6 bases). The CDR3 length is 14 residues. Trimming took 0 bases from V and 2 from J, leaving 7 bases between them. CDR1 and CDR2 from the germline V gene are LGHNA and YNFKEQ. This CDR3 is CASSQEQGNTEAFF. CDR3 bases: TGTGCCAGCAGCCAAGAACAGGGTAACACTGAAGCTTTCTTT.

V is TRBV30 and J is TRBJ1-4; D uncertain. Germline V gene lookup returns CDR1 GTSNPN and CDR2 SVGIG (reference sequence). There are 13 residues in the CDR3. Deletions cut 5 bases from V and 5 bases from J, with 12 bases between. This chain's CDR3 is CAWDRVTNEKLFF. In DNA, the CDR3 is TGTGCCTGGGACCGGGTCACGAATGAAAAACTGTTTTTT.

This clonotype was picked up many times. The rearrangement joins TRBV11-2 to TRBJ2-5; no firm D call. Germline values: CDR1 SGHAT, CDR2 FQNNGV. This CDR3 contains 16 residues. V was clipped by 0 bases and J by 4 bases, with 15 bases between them. The CDR3 DNA reads as TGTGCCAGCAGCTTAGATCTCCGAGCCGGGTTAGAGACCCAGTACTTC. It yields the protein CASSLDLRAGLETQYF.

The genes are TRBV29-1 and TRBJ2-1; 7 bases agree with TRBD1. The germline gives CDR1 SQVTM, CDR2 ANQGSEA. V shed 6 bases and J 2 bases; nucleotides not matched to a gene: 4. CDR3 length: 13 amino acids. The CDR3 DNA reads as TGCAGCGTAGATGACAGGGCCTACAATGAGCAGTTCTTC. It yields the protein CSVDDRAYNEQFF.

As to this clonotype: One end of the junction is discordant with germline, which a read error may explain. The gene calls are TRBV28 and TRBJ1-1; 7 bases align to TRBD1. The V gene's germline CDR1 is MDHEN and CDR2 SYDVKM. The length of the CDR3 is 17 residues. The CDR3 DNA sequence: TGTGCCAGCAGTTTAGGCAGGGGGTATATATTGAAGACTGAAGCTTTCTTT. This gives the protein CASSLGRGYILKTEAFF.

V gene TRBV6-9 combines with J gene TRBJ2-7; TRBD2 might be the D (6 bases). The CDR3 runs to 15 residues. Germline V lookup: CDR1 MNHGY, CDR2 SVAAGI. V dropped 4 bases and J dropped 3 bases, with 16 bases sitting between them. The CDR3 loop is CASSSRGYPIYEQYF. In nucleotides, the CDR3 is TGTGCCAGCAGTTCCCGGGGGTACCCTATCTACGAGCAGTACTTC.

CDR3 sequence: CASSFGSVEANEKLFF. The CDR3 DNA reads TGTGCCAGCAGCTTTGGATCGGTTGAGGCTAATGAAAAACTGTTTTTT. V is TRBV7-9 and J is TRBJ1-4; D is undetermined. Trimming pared 3 bases from V and 3 bases from J, leaving 14 bases between. The germline gives CDR1 SEHNR, CDR2 FQNEAQ (reference sequence). The CDR3 runs to 16 residues. The whole variable domain, remainder taken from reference TRBV7-9 and TRBJ1-4, is DTGVSQNPRHKITKRGQNVTFRCDPISEHNRLYWYRQTLGQGPEFLTYFQNEAQLEKSRLLSDRFSAERPKGSFSTLEIQRTEQGDSAMYLCASSFGSVEANEKLFFGSGTQLSVL.

The sample holds a few counts of this clonotype. J is TRBJ1-1 and V is TRBV7-3; weak D call: TRBD1 (6 bases). The CDR3 is 13 residues long. Germline CDR1 is SGHTA and CDR2 is FQGTGA. V dropped 5 bases and J dropped 4 bases, with 11 bases sitting between them. CDR3 sequence reads: CASSAAGATEAFF. Written as DNA, the CDR3 is TGTGCCAGCAGCGCGGCAGGGGCCACTGAAGCTTTCTTT.

This chain joins TRBV20-1 and TRBJ1-2, with D hard to call. In germline, CDR1 is DFQATT, CDR2 SNEGSKA (reference sequence). The CDR3 has 13 residues. V shed 5 bases and J shed 6 bases, with 16 bases lying between them. The CDR3 coding sequence is TGCAGTGCTGCCCAGAGGGCACCAGATGGCTACACCTTC. Translation: CSAAQRAPDGYTF.

J is TRBJ1-1 and V is TRBV19; 7 bases match TRBD1. CDR3 length: 12 amino acids. The V gene end was trimmed by 6 bases and the J gene end by 9 bases; junction bases not matched to a gene: 7. CDR1 is LNHDA, CDR2 SQIVND, per germline (reference sequence). CDR3 sequence: CASRPPGQKAFF. The CDR3 DNA reads as TGTGCCAGTAGACCACCGGGACAGAAAGCTTTCTTT. Full variable domain (remainder filled in from reference TRBV19 and TRBJ1-1): DGGITQSPKYLFRKEGQNVTLSCEQNLNHDAMYWYRQDPGQGLRLIYYSQIVNDFQKGDIAEGYSVSREKKESFPLTVTSAQKNPTAFYLCASRPPGQKAFFGQGTRLTVV.

The chain carries TRBV15 and TRBJ2-7; the match to TRBD2 covers 7 bases. Germline CDR1 is LNHNV and CDR2 is YYDKDF (reference sequence). The CDR3 has 13 amino acids. The trim removed 9 bases at V and 3 bases at J, leaving 8 bases unmatched. The CDR3 DNA is TGTGCCACTAGCGGGTGGGATCTCTACGAGCAGTACTTC. As protein: CATSGWDLYEQYF. Variable domain in full (rest from reference TRBV15 and TRBJ2-7): DAMVIQNPRYQVTQFGKPVTLSCSQTLNHNVMYWYQQKSSQAPKLLFHYYDKDFNNEADTPDNFQSRRPNTSFCFLDIRSPGLGDTAMYLCATSGWDLYEQYFGPGTRLTVT.

This clonotype was seen a single time. V is TRBV6-1 and J is TRBJ1-6; 9 nucleotides agree with TRBD1. The CDR3 runs to 17 residues. Per germline, CDR1 MNHNS and CDR2 SASEGT. Trimming cost V 6 bases and J 9 bases; bases outside gene matches: 15. The CDR3 DNA reads TGTGCCAGCAGACATCCAACAAAGGGACAGGGAGGTTCACCCCTCCACTTT. The encoded protein is CASRHPTKGQGGSPLHF.

The gene calls are TRBV30 and TRBJ2-5; no firm D call. Germline values: CDR1 GTSNPN, CDR2 SVGIG (reference sequence). V was trimmed by 2 bases and J by 2 bases, leaving 9 bases between them. CDR3 length: 13 residues. The CDR3 DNA is TGTGCCTGGAGTCTGGGGATTCAAGAGACCCAGTACTTC. Amino acids: CAWSLGIQETQYF. Full variable domain (missing parts from reference TRBV30 and TRBJ2-5): SQTIHQWPATLVQPVGSPLSLECTVEGTSNPNLYWYRQAAGRGLQLLFYSVGIGQISSEVPQNLSASRPQDRQFILSSKKLLLSDSGFYLCAWSLGIQETQYFGPGTRLLVL.

This clonotype appeared many times. V and J are TRBV11-2 and TRBJ1-2; the match to TRBD1 covers 7 bases. The CDR3 has 14 residues. V shed 5 bases, J shed 8 bases, and the junction held 11 bases outside the gene matches. Germline CDR1 reads SGHAT; CDR2 reads FQNNGV. The CDR3 reads CASSPWLTGEGYTF. CDR3 sequence (DNA): TGTGCCAGCAGCCCCTGGTTAACAGGGGAGGGCTACACCTTC.

There are many counts of this clonotype. The rearrangement joins TRBV30 to TRBJ1-1, with D unclear. Germline V gives CDR1 GTSNPN, CDR2 SVGIG (reference sequence). Trimming removed 0 bases from V and 3 bases from J, with 8 bases in between. The CDR3 covers 13 residues. CDR3 loop: CAWSVYRDTEAFF. As DNA, the CDR3 is TGTGCCTGGAGTGTTTACAGAGACACTGAAGCTTTCTTT.

The CDR3 here is CASSQLAGSAAEAFF. The CDR3, as DNA: TGTGCCAGCAGCCAACTAGCAGGGAGTGCAGCTGAAGCTTTCTTT. The chain is built from TRBV14 and TRBJ1-1; possibly TRBD1 for D (5 bases). V lost 2 bases and J lost 6, with 16 bases in between. Germline V gene data show CDR1 as SGHDN and CDR2 as FVKESK. This CDR3 is 15 amino acids long. Drawing the rest from reference TRBV14 and TRBJ1-1, the complete variable domain is EAGVTQFPSHSVIEKGQTVTLRCDPISGHDNLYWYRRVMGKEIKFLLHFVKESKQDESGMPNNRFLAERTGGTYSTLKVQPAELEDSGVYFCASSQLAGSAAEAFFGQGTRLTVV.

This clonotype was picked up many times. J is TRBJ1-2 and V is TRBV20-1, with TRBD1 as a possible D gene (6 bases). Between the trimmed V and J ends, which lost 1 base and 7 bases, there was a span of 22 bases. CDR3 length: 16 amino acids. Germline V CDR1 and CDR2: DFQATT, SNEGSKA (reference sequence). The CDR3 is CSARALAPGVTPGYTF. The CDR3 region has the DNA TGCAGTGCTAGAGCCCTGGCCCCAGGGGTTACTCCTGGCTACACCTTC.

The J gene is TRBJ2-1, the V gene TRBV2; maybe TRBD1 (5 bases). The CDR3 is 15 residues long. The germline gives CDR1 SNHLY, CDR2 FYNNEI. Trimming took off 6 bases at V and 9 bases at J, with 21 bases between the two ends. The CDR3 region has the DNA TGTGCCAGCAGCTTGGAACCAGCGTCTGGGGCTGAGCAGTTCTTC. Encoded protein: CASSLEPASGAEQFF.

This clonotype was observed at least ten times. The chain links TRBV2 to TRBJ1-4, with TRBD1 identical over 8 bases. CDR1 and CDR2 (germline): SNHLY, FYNNEI. J gave up 8 bases and V 5 bases, and 7 bases lay outside the gene matches. This CDR3 is built from 14 residues. The CDR3 spells CASSRQGSREKLFF. CDR3 DNA sequence: TGTGCCAGCAGTAGACAGGGGAGTAGGGAAAAACTGTTTTTT. Variable domain in full (rest from reference TRBV2 and TRBJ1-4): EPEVTQTPSHQVTQMGQEVILRCVPISNHLYFYWYRQILGQKVEFLVSFYNNEISEKSEIFDDQFSVERPDGSNFTLKIRSTKLEDSAMYFCASSRQGSREKLFFGSGTQLSVL.

The chain uses TRBV7-2 and TRBJ2-3; 15 nucleotides agree with TRBD2. Trimming took 1 base from V and 7 from J; bases not matched to a gene: 3. This CDR3 comprises 16 residues. Per germline, CDR1 SGHTA and CDR2 FQGNSA. The CDR3 nucleotides are TGTGCCAGCAGCTTAGGGACTAGCGGGAGGGTGAATACGCAGTATTTT. This gives the protein CASSLGTSGRVNTQYF. Variable domain in full (rest from reference TRBV7-2 and TRBJ2-3): GAGVSQSPSNKVTEKGKDVELRCDPISGHTALYWYRQSLGQGLEFLIYFQGNSAPDKSGLPSDRFSAERTGGSVSTLTIQRTQQEDSAVYLCASSLGTSGRVNTQYFGPGTRLTVL.